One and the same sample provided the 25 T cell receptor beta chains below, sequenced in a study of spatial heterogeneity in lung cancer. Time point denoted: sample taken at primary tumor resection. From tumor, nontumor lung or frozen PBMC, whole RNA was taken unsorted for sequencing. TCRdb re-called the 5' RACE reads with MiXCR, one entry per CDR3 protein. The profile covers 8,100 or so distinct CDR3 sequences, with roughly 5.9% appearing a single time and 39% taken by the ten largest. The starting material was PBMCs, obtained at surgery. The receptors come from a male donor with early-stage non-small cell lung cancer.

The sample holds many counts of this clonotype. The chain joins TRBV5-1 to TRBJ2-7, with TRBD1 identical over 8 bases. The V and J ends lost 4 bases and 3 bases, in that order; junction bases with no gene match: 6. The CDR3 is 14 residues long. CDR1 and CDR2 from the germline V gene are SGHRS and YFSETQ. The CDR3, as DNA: TGCGCCAGCAGCCCCGGACAGGGAATCTACGAGCAGTACTTC. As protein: CASSPGQGIYEQYF.

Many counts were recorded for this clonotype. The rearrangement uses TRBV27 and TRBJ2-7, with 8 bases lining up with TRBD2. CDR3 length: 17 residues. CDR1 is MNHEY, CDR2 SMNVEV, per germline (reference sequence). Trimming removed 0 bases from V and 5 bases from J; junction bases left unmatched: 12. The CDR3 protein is CASSLSASGGIPHEQYF. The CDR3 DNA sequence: TGTGCCAGCAGTTTATCGGCGTCGGGAGGGATCCCCCACGAGCAGTACTTC.

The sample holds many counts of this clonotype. CDR3 region: CSAEGFDQPQHF. CDR3 nucleotide sequence: TGCAGTGCTGAGGGTTTCGATCAGCCCCAGCATTTT. V and J are TRBV20-1 and TRBJ1-5; D remains ambiguous. CDR3 length equals 12 residues. Trimming took off 5 bases at V and 5 bases at J, with 10 bases between the two ends. Germline lookup yields CDR1 DFQATT and CDR2 SNEGSKA (reference sequence).

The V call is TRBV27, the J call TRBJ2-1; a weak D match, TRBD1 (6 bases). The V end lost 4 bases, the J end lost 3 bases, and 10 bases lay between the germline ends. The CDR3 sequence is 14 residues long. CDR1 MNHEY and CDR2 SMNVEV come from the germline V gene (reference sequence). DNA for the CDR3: TGTGCCAGCAGTTCCCTGACAGGCTACAATGAGCAGTTCTTC. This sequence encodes CASSSLTGYNEQFF.

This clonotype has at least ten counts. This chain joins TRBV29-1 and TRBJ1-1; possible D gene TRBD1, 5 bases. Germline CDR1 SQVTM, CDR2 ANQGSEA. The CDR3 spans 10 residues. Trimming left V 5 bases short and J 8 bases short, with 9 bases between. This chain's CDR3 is CSVRGTEAFF. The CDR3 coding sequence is TGCAGCGTTAGGGGTACCGAAGCTTTCTTT.

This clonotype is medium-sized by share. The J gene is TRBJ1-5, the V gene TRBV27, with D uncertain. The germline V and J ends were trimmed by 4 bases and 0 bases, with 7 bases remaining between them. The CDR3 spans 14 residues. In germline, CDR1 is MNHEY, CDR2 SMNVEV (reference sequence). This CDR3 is CASSSSDSNQPQHF. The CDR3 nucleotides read TGTGCCAGCAGTTCCTCCGATAGCAATCAGCCCCAGCATTTT.

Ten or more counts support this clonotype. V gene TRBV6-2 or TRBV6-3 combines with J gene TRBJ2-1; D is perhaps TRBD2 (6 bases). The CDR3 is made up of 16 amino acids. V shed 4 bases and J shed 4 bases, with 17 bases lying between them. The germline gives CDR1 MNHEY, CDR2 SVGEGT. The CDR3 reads CASSLAGGYVYNEQFF. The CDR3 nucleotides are TGTGCCAGCAGTTTGGCCGGGGGTTATGTGTACAATGAGCAGTTCTTC.

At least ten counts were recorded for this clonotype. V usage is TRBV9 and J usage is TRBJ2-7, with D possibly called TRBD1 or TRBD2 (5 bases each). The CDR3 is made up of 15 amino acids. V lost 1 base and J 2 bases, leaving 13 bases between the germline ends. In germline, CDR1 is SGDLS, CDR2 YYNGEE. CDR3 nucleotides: TGTGCCAGCAGCGTACTTGGGGACGGAACCTACGAGCAGTACTTC. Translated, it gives CASSVLGDGTYEQYF.

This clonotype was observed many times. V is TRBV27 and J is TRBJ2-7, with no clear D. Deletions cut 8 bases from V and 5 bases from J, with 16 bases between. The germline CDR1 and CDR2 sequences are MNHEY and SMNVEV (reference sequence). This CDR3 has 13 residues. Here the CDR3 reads CASGWVVSNEQYF. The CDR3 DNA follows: TGTGCCAGCGGGTGGGTGGTATCCAACGAGCAGTACTTC.

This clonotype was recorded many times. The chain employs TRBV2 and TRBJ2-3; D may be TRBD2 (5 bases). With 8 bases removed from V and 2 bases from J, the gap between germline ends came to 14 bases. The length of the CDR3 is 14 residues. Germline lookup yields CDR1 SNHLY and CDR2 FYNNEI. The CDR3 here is CASGPKEDTDTQYF. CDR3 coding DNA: TGTGCCAGCGGCCCTAAGGAGGACACAGATACGCAGTATTTT. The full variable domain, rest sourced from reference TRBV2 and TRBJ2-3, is EPEVTQTPSHQVTQMGQEVILRCVPISNHLYFYWYRQILGQKVEFLVSFYNNEISEKSEIFDDQFSVERPDGSNFTLKIRSTKLEDSAMYFCASGPKEDTDTQYFGPGTRLTVL.

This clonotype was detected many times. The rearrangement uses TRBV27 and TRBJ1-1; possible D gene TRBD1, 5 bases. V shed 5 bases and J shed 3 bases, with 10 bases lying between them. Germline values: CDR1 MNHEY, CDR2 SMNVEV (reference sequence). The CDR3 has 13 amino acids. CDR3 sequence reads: CASSPSGDTEAFF. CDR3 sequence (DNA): TGTGCCAGCAGTCCCTCGGGGGACACTGAAGCTTTCTTT.

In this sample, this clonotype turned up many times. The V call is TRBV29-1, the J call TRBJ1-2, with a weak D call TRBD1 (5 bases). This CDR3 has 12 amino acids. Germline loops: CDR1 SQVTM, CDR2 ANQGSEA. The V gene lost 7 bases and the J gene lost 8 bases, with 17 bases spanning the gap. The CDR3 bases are TGCAGCGCCCGAGGGACCGTCGGAGGCTACACCTTC. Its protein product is CSARGTVGGYTF.

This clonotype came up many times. This CDR3 is CASSLSVRGDEQFF. CDR3 in DNA: TGTGCCAGCAGTTTATCAGTCAGGGGGGATGAGCAGTTCTTC. This chain joins TRBV27 and TRBJ2-1; D possibly corresponds to TRBD1 (7 bases). V gave up 0 bases and J gave up 8 bases, with 11 bases separating them. This CDR3 has 14 amino acids. Germline CDR1 and CDR2: MNHEY and SMNVEV (reference sequence).

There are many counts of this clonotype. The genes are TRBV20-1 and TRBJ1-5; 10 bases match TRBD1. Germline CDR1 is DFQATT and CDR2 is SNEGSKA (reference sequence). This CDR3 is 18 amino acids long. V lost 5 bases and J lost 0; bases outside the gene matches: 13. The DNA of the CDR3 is TGCAGTGCTTCGGGACAGGGGATTTTGGGGCTTAGCAATCAGCCCCAGCATTTT. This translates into CSASGQGILGLSNQPQHF.

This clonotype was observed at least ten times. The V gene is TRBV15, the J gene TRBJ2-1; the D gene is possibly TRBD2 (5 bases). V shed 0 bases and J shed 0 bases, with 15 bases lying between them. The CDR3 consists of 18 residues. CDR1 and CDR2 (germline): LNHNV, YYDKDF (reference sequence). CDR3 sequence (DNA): TGTGCCACCAGCAGAGAGGGATGGCGGAGGAGCTCCTACAATGAGCAGTTCTTC. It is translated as CATSREGWRRSSYNEQFF.

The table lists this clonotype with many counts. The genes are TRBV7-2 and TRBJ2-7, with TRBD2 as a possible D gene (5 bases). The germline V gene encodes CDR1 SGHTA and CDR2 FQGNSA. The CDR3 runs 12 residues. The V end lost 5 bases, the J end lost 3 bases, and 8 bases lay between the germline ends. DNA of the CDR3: TGTGCCAGCAGCCTACTAGACTACGAGCAGTACTTC. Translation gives CASSLLDYEQYF.

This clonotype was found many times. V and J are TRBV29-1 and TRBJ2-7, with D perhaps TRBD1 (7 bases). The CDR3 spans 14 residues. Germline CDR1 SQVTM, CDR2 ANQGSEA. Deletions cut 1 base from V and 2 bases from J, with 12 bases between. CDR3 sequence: CSVEGRGDTYEQYF. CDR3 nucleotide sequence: TGCAGCGTTGAAGGCAGGGGGGACACCTACGAGCAGTACTTC.

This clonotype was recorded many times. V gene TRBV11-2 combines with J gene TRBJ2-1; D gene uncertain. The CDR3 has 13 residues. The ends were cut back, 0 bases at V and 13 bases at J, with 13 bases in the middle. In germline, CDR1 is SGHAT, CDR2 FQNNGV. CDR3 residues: CASSLERWGQQFF. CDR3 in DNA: TGTGCCAGCAGCTTAGAACGATGGGGTCAACAGTTCTTC.

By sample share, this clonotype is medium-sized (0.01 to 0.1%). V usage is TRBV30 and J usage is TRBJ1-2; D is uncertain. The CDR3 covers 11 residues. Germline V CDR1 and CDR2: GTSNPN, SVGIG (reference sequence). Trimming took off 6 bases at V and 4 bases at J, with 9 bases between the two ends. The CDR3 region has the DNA TGTGCCTGTCTAGCGAGCTATGGCTACACCTTC. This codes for CACLASYGYTF.

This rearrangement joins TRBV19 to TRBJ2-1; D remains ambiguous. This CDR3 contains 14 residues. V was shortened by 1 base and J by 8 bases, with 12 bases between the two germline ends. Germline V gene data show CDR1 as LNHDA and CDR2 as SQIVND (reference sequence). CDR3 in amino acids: CASSIGPEVDEQFF. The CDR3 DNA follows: TGTGCCAGTAGTATAGGACCGGAAGTCGATGAGCAGTTCTTC.

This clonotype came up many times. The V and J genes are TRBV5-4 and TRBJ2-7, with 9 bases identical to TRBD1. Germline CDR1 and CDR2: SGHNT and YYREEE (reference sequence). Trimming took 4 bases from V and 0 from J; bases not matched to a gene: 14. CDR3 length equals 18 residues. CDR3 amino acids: CASSGRDRVRGTSYEQYF. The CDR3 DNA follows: TGTGCCAGCAGCGGCCGGGACAGGGTACGCGGGACCTCCTACGAGCAGTACTTC.

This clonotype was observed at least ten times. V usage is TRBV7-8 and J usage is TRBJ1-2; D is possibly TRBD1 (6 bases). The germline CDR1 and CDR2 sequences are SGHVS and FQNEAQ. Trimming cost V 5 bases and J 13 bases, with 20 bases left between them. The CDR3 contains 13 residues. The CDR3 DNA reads TGTGCCAGCAGCCCAATCGCCGAGACAGGTGCCACCTTC. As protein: CASSPIAETGATF.

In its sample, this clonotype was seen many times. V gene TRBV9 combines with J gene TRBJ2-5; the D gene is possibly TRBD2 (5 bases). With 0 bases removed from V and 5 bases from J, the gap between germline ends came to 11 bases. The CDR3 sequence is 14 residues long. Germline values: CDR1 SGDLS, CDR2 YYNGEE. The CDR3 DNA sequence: TGTGCCAGCAGCGTAGACGGGAATGGCGAGACCCAGTACTTC. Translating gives CASSVDGNGETQYF.

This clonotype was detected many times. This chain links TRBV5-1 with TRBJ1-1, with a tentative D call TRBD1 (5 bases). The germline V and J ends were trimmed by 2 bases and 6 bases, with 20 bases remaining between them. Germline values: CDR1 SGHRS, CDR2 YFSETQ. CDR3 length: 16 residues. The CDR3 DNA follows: TGCGCCAGCAGCTTCGCCCCCGGACTCGGGGGAGCTGAAGCTTTCTTT. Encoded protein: CASSFAPGLGGAEAFF. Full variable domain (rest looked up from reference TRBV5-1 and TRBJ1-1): KAGVTQTPRYLIKTRGQQVTLSCSPISGHRSVSWYQQTPGQGLQFLFEYFSETQRNKGNFPGRFSGRQFSNSRSEMNVSTLELGDSALYLCASSFAPGLGGAEAFFGQGTRLTVV.

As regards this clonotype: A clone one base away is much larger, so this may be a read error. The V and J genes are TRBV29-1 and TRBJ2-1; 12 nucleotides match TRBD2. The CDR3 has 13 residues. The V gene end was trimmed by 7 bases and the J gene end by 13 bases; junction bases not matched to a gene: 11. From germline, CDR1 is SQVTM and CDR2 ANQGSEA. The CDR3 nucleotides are TGCAGCGCGCCGAGACTAGCGGGAGTGAAACAGTTCTTC. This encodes CSAPRLAGVKQFF.